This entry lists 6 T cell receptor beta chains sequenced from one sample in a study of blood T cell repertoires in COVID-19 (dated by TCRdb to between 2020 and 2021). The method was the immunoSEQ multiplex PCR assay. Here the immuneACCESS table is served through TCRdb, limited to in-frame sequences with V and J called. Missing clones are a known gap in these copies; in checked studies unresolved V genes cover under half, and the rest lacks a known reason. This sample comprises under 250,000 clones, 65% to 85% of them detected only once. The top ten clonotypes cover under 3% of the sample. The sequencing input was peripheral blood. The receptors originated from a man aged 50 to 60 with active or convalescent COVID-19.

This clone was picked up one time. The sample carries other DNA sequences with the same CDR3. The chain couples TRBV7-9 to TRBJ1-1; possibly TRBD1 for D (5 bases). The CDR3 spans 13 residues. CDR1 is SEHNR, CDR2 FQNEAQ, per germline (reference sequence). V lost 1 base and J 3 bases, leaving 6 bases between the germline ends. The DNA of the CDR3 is TGTGCCAGCAGCTTAGTCAGGGACACTGAAGCTTTCTTT. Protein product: CASSLVRDTEAFF.

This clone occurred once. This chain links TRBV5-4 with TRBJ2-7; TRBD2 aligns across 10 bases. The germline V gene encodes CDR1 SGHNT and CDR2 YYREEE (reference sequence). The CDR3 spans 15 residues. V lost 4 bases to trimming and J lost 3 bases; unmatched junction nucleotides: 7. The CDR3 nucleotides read TGTGCCAGCAGCGCAGCGGGGGGGCCCGACTACGAGCAGTACTTC. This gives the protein CASSAAGGPDYEQYF.

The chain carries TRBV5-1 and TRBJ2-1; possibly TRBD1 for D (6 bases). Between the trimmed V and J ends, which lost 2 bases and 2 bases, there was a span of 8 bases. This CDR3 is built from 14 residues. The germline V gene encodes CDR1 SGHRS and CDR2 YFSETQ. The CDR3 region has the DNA TGCGCCAGCAGCTTAGGGGGTCCCTACAATGAGCAGTTCTTC. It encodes CASSLGGPYNEQFF.

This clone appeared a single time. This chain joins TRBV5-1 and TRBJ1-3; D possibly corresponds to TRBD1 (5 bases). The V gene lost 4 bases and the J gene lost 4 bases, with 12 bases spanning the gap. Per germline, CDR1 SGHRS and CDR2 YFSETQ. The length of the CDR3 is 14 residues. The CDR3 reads CASSREGHGNTIYF. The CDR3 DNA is TGCGCCAGCAGCCGGGAGGGGCACGGAAACACCATATATTTT. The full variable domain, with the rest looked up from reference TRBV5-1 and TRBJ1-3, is KAGVTQTPRYLIKTRGQQVTLSCSPISGHRSVSWYQQTPGQGLQFLFEYFSETQRNKGNFPGRFSGRQFSNSRSEMNVSTLELGDSALYLCASSREGHGNTIYFGEGSWLTVV.

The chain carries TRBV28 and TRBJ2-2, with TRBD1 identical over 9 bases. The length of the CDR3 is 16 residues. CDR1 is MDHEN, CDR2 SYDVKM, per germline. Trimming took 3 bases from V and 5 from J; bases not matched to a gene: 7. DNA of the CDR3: TGTGCCAGCAGTTTTACGGGACAGGGTTATACCGGGGAGCTGTTTTTT. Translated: CASSFTGQGYTGELFF. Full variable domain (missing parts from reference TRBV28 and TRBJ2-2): DVKVTQSSRYLVKRTGEKVFLECVQDMDHENMFWYRQDPGLGLRLIYFSYDVKMKEKGDIPEGYSVSREKKERFSLILESASTNQTSMYLCASSFTGQGYTGELFFGEGSRLTVL.

The CDR3 DNA sequence: TGCAGCGGCCGGACGGGGACTGAAGCTTTCTTT. Protein product: CSGRTGTEAFF. The chain uses TRBV29-1 and TRBJ1-1; D unclear. The CDR3 has 11 residues. Per the germline V gene, CDR1 is SQVTM and CDR2 is ANQGSEA. Trimming removed 7 bases from V and 5 bases from J, with 11 bases in between.